Each of the 18 T cell receptor beta chains below was sequenced from the same sample in a study of blood T cell repertoires in COVID-19. TCRdb's copy holds only in-frame clones and misses some; the assay was immunoSEQ multiplex PCR. The sample lists under 60,000 clones, more than 90% occurring once. The sequencing sample was made of peripheral blood. Every receptor here comes from a man aged 50 to 60 with acute or convalescent COVID-19.

The rearrangement joins TRBV11-3 to TRBJ2-5; D unclear. The V gene's germline CDR1 is SGHNT and CDR2 YENEEA. V lost 5 bases, J lost 4 bases, and 8 bases lay in between. The CDR3 spans 12 residues. The CDR3 sequence: CASSPRLETQYF. CDR3 sequence (DNA): TGTGCCAGCAGCCCGAGACTAGAGACCCAGTACTTC.

The V call is TRBV27, the J call TRBJ2-1; TRBD2 agrees at 12 bases. Germline V CDR1 and CDR2: MNHEY, SMNVEV (reference sequence). The CDR3 extends over 16 amino acids. V lost 6 bases and J lost 10; bases outside the gene matches: 13. The CDR3 nucleotides read TGTGCCAGCAGCCGGCCGGGACTAGCGGGCTTAAGGGAGCAGTTCTTC. Translating gives CASSRPGLAGLREQFF.

The genes are TRBV5-8 and TRBJ1-3, with a possible D match to TRBD1 (5 bases). Trimming stripped 7 bases from V and 4 bases from J, with 18 bases between. Per the germline V gene, CDR1 is SGHTS and CDR2 is YDEGEE. This CDR3 spans 15 amino acids. The CDR3 bases are TGTGCCAGCGCCGCGCTAAGGCAGGGAGGAAACACCATATATTTT. Protein sequence: CASAALRQGGNTIYF. The whole variable domain, remainder taken from reference TRBV5-8 and TRBJ1-3, is EAGVTQSPTHLIKTRGQQATLRCSPISGHTSVYWYQQALGLGLQFLLWYDEGEERNRGNFPPRFSGRQFPNYSSELNVNALELEDSALYLCASAALRQGGNTIYFGEGSWLTVV.

Comment on this clone: Other nucleotide sequences in the sample specify the same CDR3. The V gene is TRBV5-5, the J gene TRBJ1-5; TRBD1 agrees at 7 bases. Germline trimming cut 0 bases from V and 4 bases from J; bases unmatched to any gene: 4. Germline assignment: CDR1 SGHKS and CDR2 YYEKEE (reference sequence). The CDR3 spans 15 residues. CDR3 loop: CASSLAGGLNQPQHF. CDR3 coding DNA: TGTGCCAGCAGCTTGGCAGGGGGGCTTAATCAGCCCCAGCATTTT.

The V and J genes are TRBV12-2 and TRBJ2-1; whether TRBD2, the table's D call, matches the DNA was not checked. TRBV12-2 is designated a pseudogene. CDR3 length equals 13 residues. The CDR3 spells CASLLTSCFEQFF. Written as DNA, the CDR3 is TGTGCAAGTCTCCTAACTAGCTGTTTTGAGCAGTTCTTC.

V gene TRBV10-3 combines with J gene TRBJ2-7; 10 bases agree with TRBD2. The CDR3 sequence is 15 residues long. In germline, CDR1 is ENHRY, CDR2 SYGVKD. V dropped 6 bases and J dropped 3; count of bases not matched to a gene: 8. For the CDR3, the DNA is TGTGCCATCAGCGCCTCTAGCGGGAGAGACTACGAGCAGTACTTC. Its translation is CAISASSGRDYEQYF.

The chain carries TRBV5-1 and TRBJ2-7, with 11 bases identical to TRBD1. CDR1 is SGHRS, CDR2 YFSETQ, per germline. The length of the CDR3 is 16 residues. Trimming cost V 5 bases and J 3 bases; bases outside gene matches: 10. CDR3 amino acids: CASRRAGTGGHYEQYF. As DNA, the CDR3 is TGCGCCAGCAGGAGGGCCGGGACAGGGGGTCACTACGAGCAGTACTTC.

The rearrangement joins TRBV15 to TRBJ2-7; D is undetermined. The germline gives CDR1 LNHNV, CDR2 YYDKDF (reference sequence). The CDR3 is made up of 14 amino acids. V was clipped by 1 base and J by 2 bases, with 9 bases between them. Here the CDR3 reads CATSRAEVTYEQYF. The CDR3 DNA follows: TGTGCCACCAGCAGAGCAGAGGTTACCTACGAGCAGTACTTC.

The genes are TRBV7-2 and TRBJ2-3; no definite D call. The CDR3 extends over 15 amino acids. The germline V gene has CDR1 SGHTA and CDR2 FQGNSA. Trimming removed 3 bases at V and 0 bases at J, with 10 bases between. The CDR3 nucleotides are TGTGCCAGCAGCTTCAGGTCTTTTAGCACAGATACGCAGTATTTT. Its translation: CASSFRSFSTDTQYF.

The CDR3 coding sequence is TGTGCCAGCAGTCTTCTTCCCTTCGAGCAGTACTTC. Its protein product is CASSLLPFEQYF. The chain uses TRBV14 and TRBJ2-7; D is unresolved. Germline values: CDR1 SGHDN, CDR2 FVKESK. V shed 6 bases and J shed 6 bases, with 12 bases lying between them. The CDR3 sequence is 12 residues long.

V gene TRBV6-4 combines with J gene TRBJ1-2; 7 bases are a match to TRBD1. CDR3 length equals 13 residues. After removal of 2 bases from V and 5 bases from J, the junction contained 2 bases not matched to a gene. In germline, CDR1 is MRHNA, CDR2 SNTAGT. Here the CDR3 DNA reads TGTGCCAGCAGTGACACAGGGGTTTATGGCTACACCTTC. It encodes CASSDTGVYGYTF.

The rearrangement uses TRBV5-1 and TRBJ1-6, with 8 bases identical to TRBD1. Germline CDR1 and CDR2: SGHRS and YFSETQ. The CDR3 length is 19 residues. J gave up 14 bases and V 2 bases, and 24 bases lay outside the gene matches. In nucleotides, the CDR3 is TGCGCCAGCAGCTTAAACCCCTCGACAGGGGATGACCGGGTATGGACCCTCCACTTT. The encoded protein is CASSLNPSTGDDRVWTLHF.

The table lists this clone with a count of one. This chain connects TRBV6-5 to TRBJ1-1; maybe TRBD1 (5 bases). The germline gives CDR1 MNHEY, CDR2 SVGAGI. The CDR3 runs to 14 residues. Between the trimmed V and J ends, which lost 2 bases and 4 bases, there was a span of 11 bases. The CDR3 loop is CASSYKGKSTEAFF. The CDR3 nucleotides are TGTGCCAGCAGTTACAAGGGGAAGAGCACTGAAGCTTTCTTT.

The V gene is TRBV3-1 (or the pseudogene TRBV3-2), the J gene TRBJ2-5; a weak D match, TRBD2 (6 bases). Trimming removed 3 bases from V and 4 bases from J, with 12 bases in between. Germline V lookup: CDR1 LGHDT, CDR2 YNNKEL (reference sequence). This CDR3 comprises 14 residues. CDR3 nucleotides: TGTGCCAGCAGCCAGCGGGGTAGTTTAGAGACCCAGTACTTC. Translation gives CASSQRGSLETQYF.

V gene TRBV7-8 combines with J gene TRBJ2-2; 7 positions match TRBD1. Germline CDR1 reads SGHVS; CDR2 reads FQNEAQ. The ends lost 1 base at V and 2 bases at J; junction bases unmatched: 7. This CDR3 has 17 residues. The CDR3 is CASSLGRQGSNTGELFF. CDR3 nucleotides: TGTGCCAGCAGCTTAGGACGACAGGGCTCAAACACCGGGGAGCTGTTTTTT.

V is TRBV27 and J is TRBJ1-3; D is uncertain. The CDR3 is made up of 13 amino acids. Trimming shortened V by 6 bases and J by 3 bases, and 9 bases separated the two germline ends. CDR1 MNHEY and CDR2 SMNVEV come from the germline V gene (reference sequence). CDR3 region: CASRLLGGNTIYF. As DNA, the CDR3 is TGTGCCAGCAGACTACTCGGTGGAAACACCATATATTTT.

The chain recombines TRBV6-5 with TRBJ2-7; D gene ambiguous. Between the trimmed V and J ends, which lost 4 bases and 0 bases, there was a span of 4 bases. This CDR3 is 12 amino acids long. The germline gives CDR1 MNHEY, CDR2 SVGAGI. The CDR3 nucleotides are TGTGCCAGCAGTTCGAGCTCCTACGAGCAGTACTTC. Amino acids: CASSSSSYEQYF.

The chain employs TRBV24-1 and TRBJ2-7, with 7 bases fitting TRBD1. Germline CDR1 and CDR2: KGHDR and SFDVKD. The CDR3 is 16 residues long. V dropped 4 bases and J dropped 3; count of bases not matched to a gene: 11. The DNA of the CDR3 is TGTGCCACCAGTGAGCCTCCGGGACAGCCTTACTACGAGCAGTACTTC. Its protein product is CATSEPPGQPYYEQYF.